Each of the 2 T cell receptor beta chains below was sequenced from the same sample in a study of blood T cell repertoires in COVID-19 (dated by TCRdb to the early 2020s). The library was prepared using the immunoSEQ multiplex PCR assay. Entries here come from immuneACCESS through TCRdb and include only in-frame sequences with V and J called. Some clones fail to appear in such tables; in the studies checked, an unresolved V gene covers under half of the shortfall, and the cause of the remainder is unknown. In this sample the table shows approximately 280,000 clones, nearly 90% of which occur a single time. Jointly, the top ten make up 9% to 9.5% of the sample. Sequencing used peripheral blood. The receptors here all came from a man aged 18 to 29 with active or convalescent COVID-19.

This chain joins TRBV11-2 and TRBJ2-1; 8 bases align to TRBD1. Germline V gene data show CDR1 as SGHAT and CDR2 as FQNNGV. The CDR3 contains 16 residues. V was pared by 5 bases and J by 3 bases, with 9 bases of the junction left unmatched. Here the CDR3 reads CASSGANRGYYNEQFF. DNA for the CDR3: TGTGCCAGCAGCGGGGCGAACAGGGGGTACTACAATGAGCAGTTCTTC.

This rearrangement joins TRBV7-2 to TRBJ2-7; D unclear. This CDR3 has 12 amino acids. The V gene lost 3 bases and the J gene lost 3 bases, with 6 bases spanning the gap. Per germline, CDR1 SGHTA and CDR2 FQGNSA. The CDR3 is CASSLNGYEQYF. The CDR3 DNA follows: TGTGCCAGCAGCTTGAACGGCTACGAGCAGTACTTC.